The clone carrying this T cell receptor beta chain was seen many times. Mismatch with germline at one junction end may stem from a read error. RNA transcripts served as template for amplifying TCR beta CDR3 sequences. HTBI primers primed a first-round RT-PCR, and a second-round multiplex PCR followed. One entry per CDR3 protein, called by TCRdb with MiXCR from the multiplex PCR reads. This table has a few hundred thousand distinct CDR3 sequences, about 15% appearing once. The authors enrolled newly diagnosed hyperthyroidism patients aged 18 to 65 with under 2 months' duration. Other autoimmune diseases, uncontrolled infections, pregnancy and lactation each led to patient exclusion. Clinical symptoms, serum thyroxine, TRAb, thyroid ultrasound and orbital computed tomography were relied on for diagnosis. This CDR3 spans 15 amino acids. CDR1 is MNHNS and CDR2 is SASEGT in the germline V gene. The source of the sample is a study of Graves' ophthalmopathy and Graves' hyperthyroidism.

The sequencing input was peripheral blood. The receptor was derived from an adult woman with stable Graves' hyperthyroidism. V is TRBV6-1 and J is TRBJ1-5; no firm D call. The CDR3 region has the DNA TGTGGCAGCAGCGCCCGGGGTCGTGGCAATCAGCCCCAGCATTTT. Encoded protein: CGSSARGRGNQPQHF.